This T cell receptor (beta chain) was obtained from a study of blood T cell repertoires in COVID-19. On the study more broadly: There were acute and convalescent COVID-19 samples, and they came from the United States, Italy and Spain. PBMCs, B-cell-depleted T cells, or T cells provided the cDNA or gDNA that made up the material.

CDR3 length: 16 residues. Losses at the gene ends were 1 base for V and 5 bases for J; bases not matched to a gene: 6. Looked up from germline, CDR1 is MGHRA and CDR2 is YSYEKL. As handled by the study authors: For nucleated cells, counts were estimated from reference gene primer amplification. Method: immunoSEQ multiplex PCR; TCRdb's copy keeps in-frame clones and lacks some. From that table come the V and J calls and clone size; the DNA was used to work out D and trimming. The sample carries approximately 89,000 clones, roughly 96% recorded once. V usage is TRBV4-1 and J usage is TRBJ1-3; TRBD1 matches 9 bases. The sequenced sample was peripheral blood. This clonotype originated in a human donor with active COVID-19. The donor label of this sample is uncertain. Written as DNA, the CDR3 is TGCGCCAGCAGCCAAGGATTACAGGGGGCCCGAAACACCATATATTTT. Its translation is CASSQGLQGARNTIYF.